A selection of T cell receptor beta chains follows, all from one sample in a study of blood T cell repertoires in COVID-19. TCRdb keeps only in-frame clones here, not all; method: immunoSEQ multiplex PCR. The sample contains roughly 270,000 clones, 85% of which appear only once. Material: PBMCs or T cells enriched from blood (not recorded which). The receptors shown here come from a woman in her forties or fifties who had recovered from COVID-19. The CDR3 runs from the conserved cysteine through the conserved F or W.

v_call	j_call	cdr3_aa
TRBV5-1	TRBJ2-5	CASSLDSPRETQYF
TRBV27	TRBJ2-5	CASRTRGGGETQYF
TRBV7-8	TRBJ1-1	CASSLNRGLVNTEAFF
TRBV24-1	TRBJ1-5	CATSAGNQPQHF
TRBV7-2	TRBJ2-5	CASGGSSGRGETQYF
TRBV19	TRBJ2-7	CASRAGGEAYEQYF
TRBV24-1	TRBJ1-1	CATSVTGNTEAFF
TRBV5-1	TRBJ1-1	CASSRELNTEAFF
TRBV11-2	TRBJ2-7	CASSPAGGSYEQYF
TRBV6-5	TRBJ2-5	CASRPWTDQETQYF
TRBV10-1	TRBJ2-1	CASSLRETEQFF
TRBV5-5	TRBJ1-4	CASSKEPRRGRTEKLFF
TRBV5-1	TRBJ2-2	CASSLGLAYNTGELFF
TRBV7-9	TRBJ1-4	CASSPGFAGGHEKLFF
TRBV13	TRBJ1-2	CASSPRDRWHGYTF
TRBV28	TRBJ1-1	CASSTTTAVNTEAFF
TRBV4-2	TRBJ1-3	CASSQDQAGNTIYF
TRBV6-5	TRBJ2-7	CASRAGQGATYEQYF
TRBV28	TRBJ1-5	CASSFYGQGANQPQHF
TRBV30	TRBJ1-5	CAWSVGGGVGQPQHF
TRBV7-8	TRBJ2-1	CASSLSGEPFNEQFF
TRBV15	TRBJ1-2	CATSYQQGDGYTF
TRBV28	TRBJ1-5	CASSFRGLKPQHF
TRBV2	TRBJ2-7	CASSLGTADF